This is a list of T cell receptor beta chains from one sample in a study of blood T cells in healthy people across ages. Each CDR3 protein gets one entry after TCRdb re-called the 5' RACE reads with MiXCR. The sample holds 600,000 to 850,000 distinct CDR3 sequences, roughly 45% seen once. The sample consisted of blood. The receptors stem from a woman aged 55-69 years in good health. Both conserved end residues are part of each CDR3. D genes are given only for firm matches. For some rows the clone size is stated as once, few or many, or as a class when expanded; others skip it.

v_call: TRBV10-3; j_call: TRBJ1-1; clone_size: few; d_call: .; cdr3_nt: TGTGCCATCAGTGAGTCGGGCGTGTCCACTGAAGCTTTCTTT; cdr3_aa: CAISESGVSTEAFF
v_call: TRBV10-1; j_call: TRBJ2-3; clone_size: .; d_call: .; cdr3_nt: TGCGCCAGCAGTCAGGGACTGCGGGGAGATACGCAGTATTTT; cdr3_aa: CASSQGLRGDTQYF
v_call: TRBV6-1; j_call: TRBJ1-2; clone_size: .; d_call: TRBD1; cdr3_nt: TGTGCCAGCAGTGAACGAACTCGGACAGGGGGCGCGACTGGCTACACCTTC; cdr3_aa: CASSERTRTGGATGYTF
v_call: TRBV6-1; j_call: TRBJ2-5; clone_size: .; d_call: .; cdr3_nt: TGTGCCAGCAACAGGGACTACATGGAGTACTTC; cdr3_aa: CASNRDYMEYF
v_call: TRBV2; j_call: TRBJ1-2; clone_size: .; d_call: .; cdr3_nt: TGTGCCAGCAGTGAACAGGGTTCCTGTGGCTACACCTTC; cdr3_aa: CASSEQGSCGYTF
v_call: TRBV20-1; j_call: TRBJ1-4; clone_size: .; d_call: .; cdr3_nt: TGCAGTGCTCCCACAGGGTCCACTAATGAAAAACTGTTTTTT; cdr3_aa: CSAPTGSTNEKLFF
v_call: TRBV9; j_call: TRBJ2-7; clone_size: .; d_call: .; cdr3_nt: TGTGCCAGCAGCGTAGGCGTTGCTTCAGGCTACGAGCAGTACTTC; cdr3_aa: CASSVGVASGYEQYF
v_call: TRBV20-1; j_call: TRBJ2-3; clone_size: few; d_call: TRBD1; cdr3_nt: TGCAGTGCTCCCCCCGGGACAGACTTTTCAGATACGCAGTATTTT; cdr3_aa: CSAPPGTDFSDTQYF
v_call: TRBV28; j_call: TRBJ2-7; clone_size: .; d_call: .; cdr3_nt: TGTGCCAGCAGTTCCCCGGGCGCAAACTCCTACGAGCAGTACTTC; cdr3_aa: CASSSPGANSYEQYF
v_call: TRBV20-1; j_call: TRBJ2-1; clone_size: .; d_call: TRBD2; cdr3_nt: TGCAGTGCTAGCCCAACGCGGGAGGGCTTTGAGAATGAGCAGTTCTTC; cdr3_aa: CSASPTREGFENEQFF
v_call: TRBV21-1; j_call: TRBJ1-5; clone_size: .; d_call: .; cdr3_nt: TGTGCCAGCACCAAACAGGGATATAGCAATCAGCCCCAGCATTTT; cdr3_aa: CASTKQGYSNQPQHF
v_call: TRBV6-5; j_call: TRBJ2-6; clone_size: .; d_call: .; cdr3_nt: TGTGCCAGCAGTTACCCTCGGTCTGGGGCCAACGTCCTGACTTTC; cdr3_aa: CASSYPRSGANVLTF
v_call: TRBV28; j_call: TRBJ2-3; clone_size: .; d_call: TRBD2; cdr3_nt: TGTGCCAGCAGGGGGCCTAGCGGGAGGGTATCAAGGAACACAGATACGCAGTATTTT; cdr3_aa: CASRGPSGRVSRNTDTQYF
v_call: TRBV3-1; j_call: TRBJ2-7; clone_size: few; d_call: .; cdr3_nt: TGTGCCAGCAGCCAAGATTTCCGGGTTTCCTACGAGCAGTACTTC; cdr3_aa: CASSQDFRVSYEQYF
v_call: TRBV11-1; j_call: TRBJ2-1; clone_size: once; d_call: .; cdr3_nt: TGTGCCAGCAGCTTAGCGTGGGGGGCAATCTACAATGAGCAGTTCTTC; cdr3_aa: CASSLAWGAIYNEQFF
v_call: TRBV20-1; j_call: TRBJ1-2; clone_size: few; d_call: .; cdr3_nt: TGCAGTGCCCCGGACACAAACCTTAACTATGGCTACACCTTC; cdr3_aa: CSAPDTNLNYGYTF
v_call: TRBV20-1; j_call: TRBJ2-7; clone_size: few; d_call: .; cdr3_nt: TGCAGTGCTCGGGCCGCCGGGACATCCTCTGAGCAGTACTTC; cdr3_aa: CSARAAGTSSEQYF
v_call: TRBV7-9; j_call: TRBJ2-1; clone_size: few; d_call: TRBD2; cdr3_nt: TGTGCCAGCAGCTGGTCTAGCGGGGGCTTCTACAATGAGCAGTTCTTC; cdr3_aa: CASSWSSGGFYNEQFF
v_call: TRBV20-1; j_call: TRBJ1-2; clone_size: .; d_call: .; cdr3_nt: TGCAGTGCTAGAGGCAGCCATGGCTACACCTTC; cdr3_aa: CSARGSHGYTF
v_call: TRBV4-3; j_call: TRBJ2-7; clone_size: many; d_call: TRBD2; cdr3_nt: TGCGCCAGCAGCCAGAGGACTAGCGGAATCTACGAGCAGTACTTC; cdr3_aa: CASSQRTSGIYEQYF
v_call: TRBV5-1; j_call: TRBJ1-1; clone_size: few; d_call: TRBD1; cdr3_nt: TGCGCCAGCAGCCAACTAGCCACAGGGGGCACTGAAGCTTTCTTT; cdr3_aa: CASSQLATGGTEAFF
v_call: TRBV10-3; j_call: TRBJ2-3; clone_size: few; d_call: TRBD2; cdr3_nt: TGTGCCATCAGTGATGGGAGCGGGGGTAGCACAGATACGCAGTATTTT; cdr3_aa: CAISDGSGGSTDTQYF
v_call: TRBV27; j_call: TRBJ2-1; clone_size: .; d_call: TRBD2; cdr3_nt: TGTGCCAGCAGTTTATCAACTAGCGGGTACGATGAGCAGTTCTTC; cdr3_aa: CASSLSTSGYDEQFF
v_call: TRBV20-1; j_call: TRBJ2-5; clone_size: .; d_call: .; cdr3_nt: TGCAGTGCTATCCCCCCCGAGACCCAGTACTTC; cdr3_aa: CSAIPPETQYF
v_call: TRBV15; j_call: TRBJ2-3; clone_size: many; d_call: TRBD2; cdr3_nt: TGTGCCATCTTGACTAGCGGGAGCACAGATACGCAGTATTTT; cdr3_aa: CAILTSGSTDTQYF
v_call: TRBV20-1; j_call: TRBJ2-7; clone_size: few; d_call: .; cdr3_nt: TGCAGTGCTAAGACTAGTTCTTACGAGCAGTACTTC; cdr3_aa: CSAKTSSYEQYF